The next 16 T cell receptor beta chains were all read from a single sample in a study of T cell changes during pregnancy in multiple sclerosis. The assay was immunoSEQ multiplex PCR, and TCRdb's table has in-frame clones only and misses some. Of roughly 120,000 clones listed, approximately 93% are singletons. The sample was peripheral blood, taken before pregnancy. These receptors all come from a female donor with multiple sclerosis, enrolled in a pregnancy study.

The DNA of the CDR3 is TGTGCCACCAGCAGAGGCCCCACTACAGGCGGGGAGCTGTTTTTT. Its translation: CATSRGPTTGGELFF. The rearrangement uses TRBV15 and TRBJ2-2; maybe TRBD1 (5 bases). This CDR3 comprises 15 residues. V was trimmed by 1 base and J by 7 bases, leaving 13 bases between them. Germline values: CDR1 LNHNV, CDR2 YYDKDF (reference sequence). Full variable domain (remainder filled in from reference TRBV15 and TRBJ2-2): DAMVIQNPRYQVTQFGKPVTLSCSQTLNHNVMYWYQQKSSQAPKLLFHYYDKDFNNEADTPDNFQSRRPNTSFCFLDIRSPGLGDTAMYLCATSRGPTTGGELFFGEGSRLTVL.

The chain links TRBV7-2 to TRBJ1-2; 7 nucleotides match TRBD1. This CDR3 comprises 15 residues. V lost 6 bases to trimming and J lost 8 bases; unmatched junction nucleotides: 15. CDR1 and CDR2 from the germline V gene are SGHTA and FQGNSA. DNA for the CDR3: TGTGCCAGCAGATCGAACAGGGGAGAGGGAGACGGCTACACCTTC. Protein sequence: CASRSNRGEGDGYTF. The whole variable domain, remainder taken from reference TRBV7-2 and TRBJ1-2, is GAGVSQSPSNKVTEKGKDVELRCDPISGHTALYWYRQSLGQGLEFLIYFQGNSAPDKSGLPSDRFSAERTGGSVSTLTIQRTQQEDSAVYLCASRSNRGEGDGYTFGSGTRLTVV.

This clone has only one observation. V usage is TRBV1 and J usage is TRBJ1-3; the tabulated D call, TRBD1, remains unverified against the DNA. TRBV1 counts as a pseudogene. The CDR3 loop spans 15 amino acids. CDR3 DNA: TGCACCAGCAGCCAAGAGCGACAGACTGGAAACACCATATATTTT. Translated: CTSSQERQTGNTIYF.

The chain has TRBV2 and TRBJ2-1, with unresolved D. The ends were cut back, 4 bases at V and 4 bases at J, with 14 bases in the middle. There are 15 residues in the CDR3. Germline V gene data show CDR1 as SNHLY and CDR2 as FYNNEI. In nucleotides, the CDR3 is TGTGCCAGCAGTGCCAGTGGTAACCGTTACAATGAGCAGTTCTTC. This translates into CASSASGNRYNEQFF.

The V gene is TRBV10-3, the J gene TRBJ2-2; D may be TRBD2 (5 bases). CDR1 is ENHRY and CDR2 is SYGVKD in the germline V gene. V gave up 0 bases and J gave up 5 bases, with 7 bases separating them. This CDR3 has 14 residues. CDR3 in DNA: TGTGCCATCAGTGAGTCAAGGGAGACCGGGGAGCTGTTTTTT. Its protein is CAISESRETGELFF.

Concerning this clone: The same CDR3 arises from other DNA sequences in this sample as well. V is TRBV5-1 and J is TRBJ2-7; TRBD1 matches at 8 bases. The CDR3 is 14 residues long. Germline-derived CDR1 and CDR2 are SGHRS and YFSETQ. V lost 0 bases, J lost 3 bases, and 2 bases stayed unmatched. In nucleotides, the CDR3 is TGCGCCAGCAGCTTGGGAGACAGGGGCTACGAGCAGTACTTC. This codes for CASSLGDRGYEQYF.

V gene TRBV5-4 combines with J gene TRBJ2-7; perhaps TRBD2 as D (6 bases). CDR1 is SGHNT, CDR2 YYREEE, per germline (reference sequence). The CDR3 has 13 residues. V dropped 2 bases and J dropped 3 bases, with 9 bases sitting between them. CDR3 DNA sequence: TGTGCCAGCAGCTTACGCGGGGACTACGAGCAGTACTTC. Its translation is CASSLRGDYEQYF.

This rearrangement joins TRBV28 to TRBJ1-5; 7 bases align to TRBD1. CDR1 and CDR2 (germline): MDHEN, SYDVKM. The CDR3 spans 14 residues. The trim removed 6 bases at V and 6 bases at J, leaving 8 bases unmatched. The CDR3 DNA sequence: TGTGCCAGCAGACAAGACAGGGTTGTTCAGCCCCAGCATTTT. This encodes CASRQDRVVQPQHF.

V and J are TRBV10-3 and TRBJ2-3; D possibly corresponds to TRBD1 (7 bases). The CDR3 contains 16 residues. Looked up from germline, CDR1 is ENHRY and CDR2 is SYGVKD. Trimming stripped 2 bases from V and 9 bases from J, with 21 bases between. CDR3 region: CAISEGDPGGFQTQYF. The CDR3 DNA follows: TGTGCCATCAGTGAGGGGGACCCAGGGGGGTTCCAGACGCAGTATTTT.

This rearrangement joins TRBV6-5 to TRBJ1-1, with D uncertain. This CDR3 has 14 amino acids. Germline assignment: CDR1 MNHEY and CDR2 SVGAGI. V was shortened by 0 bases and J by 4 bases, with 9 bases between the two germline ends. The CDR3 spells CASSYSRLTTEAFF. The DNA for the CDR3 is TGTGCCAGCAGTTACTCGCGGCTTACCACTGAAGCTTTCTTT.

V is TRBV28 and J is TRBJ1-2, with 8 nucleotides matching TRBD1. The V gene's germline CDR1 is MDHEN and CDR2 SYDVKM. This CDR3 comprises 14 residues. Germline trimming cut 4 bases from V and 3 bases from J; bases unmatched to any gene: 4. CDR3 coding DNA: TGTGCCAGCAGTTCTGGACAGGGCCACTATGGCTACACCTTC. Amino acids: CASSSGQGHYGYTF.

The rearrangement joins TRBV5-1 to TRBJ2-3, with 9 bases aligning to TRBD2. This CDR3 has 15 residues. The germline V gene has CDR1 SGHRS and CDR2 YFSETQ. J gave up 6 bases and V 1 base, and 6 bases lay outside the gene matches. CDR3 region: CASSLHGGGADTQYF. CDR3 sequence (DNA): TGCGCCAGCAGCTTGCACGGCGGGGGGGCGGATACGCAGTATTTT.

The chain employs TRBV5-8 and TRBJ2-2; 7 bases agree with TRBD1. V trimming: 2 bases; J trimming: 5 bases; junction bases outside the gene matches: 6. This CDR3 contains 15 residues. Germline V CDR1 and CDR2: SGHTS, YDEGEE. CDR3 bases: TGTGCCAGCAGCTTAGAGGGGGCTCGGACCGGGGAGCTGTTTTTT. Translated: CASSLEGARTGELFF.

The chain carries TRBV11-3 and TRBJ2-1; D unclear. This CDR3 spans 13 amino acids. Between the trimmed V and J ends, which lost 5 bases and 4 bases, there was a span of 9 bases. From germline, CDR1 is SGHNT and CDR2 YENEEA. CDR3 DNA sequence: TGTGCCAGCAGCCTAAACTTGTACAATGAGCAGTTCTTC. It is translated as CASSLNLYNEQFF.

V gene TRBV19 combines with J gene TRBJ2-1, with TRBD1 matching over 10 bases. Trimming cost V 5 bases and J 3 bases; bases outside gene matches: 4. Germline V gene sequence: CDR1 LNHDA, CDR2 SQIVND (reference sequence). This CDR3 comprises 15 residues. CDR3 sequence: CASSSDRGGYNEQFF. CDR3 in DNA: TGTGCCAGTAGTTCGGACAGGGGGGGCTACAATGAGCAGTTCTTC.

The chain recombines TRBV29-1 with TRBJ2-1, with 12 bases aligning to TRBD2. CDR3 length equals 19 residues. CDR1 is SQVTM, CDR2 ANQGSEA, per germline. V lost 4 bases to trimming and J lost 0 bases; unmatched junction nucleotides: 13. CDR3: CSVVGGGLAGSSSYNEQFF. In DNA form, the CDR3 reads TGCAGCGTTGTGGGTGGAGGACTAGCGGGGTCGAGCTCCTACAATGAGCAGTTCTTC.